This T cell receptor (beta chain) was identified in a study of T cell responses to AZD1222 COVID-19 vaccine. Notes on the study in general: Regions left unmutated in variants are reportedly the target of nearly half of spike-specific TCRs. Most donors were white British, females outnumbered males, and clonal diversity was possibly underestimated.

Comment on this clone: Antigen: not known.

This table comes from immunoSEQ multiplex PCR, and its TCRdb copy is limited to in-frame clones, with some not included. The profile shows 150,000 to 200,000 clones, approximately 94% of them singletons. Second-dose groups at about 4 or about 12 weeks were pooled. The clonotype was recovered from an adult who received the AZD1222 COVID-19 vaccine. The sequencing used peripheral blood, collected 28 days after the second AZD1222 dose.

The CDR3 reads CASSLGRREWQGYTF. In DNA form, the CDR3 reads TGTGCCAGCAGTTTGGGACGGAGGGAGTGGCAAGGCTACACCTTC. The chain has TRBV27 and TRBJ1-2, with a possible D match to TRBD1 (5 bases). Between the trimmed V and J ends, which lost 3 bases and 8 bases, there was a span of 19 bases. The CDR3 runs to 15 residues. Germline V CDR1 and CDR2: MNHEY, SMNVEV (reference sequence).